This T cell receptor (beta chain) was obtained from a study of HIV-infected children after antiretroviral therapy interruption. As for treatment: PENTA 11 planned treatment interruption arm or continuous ART arm. At least 24 weeks of at least three-drug ART, in children 2 to 15 years. The TCR library was built from RNA with a 3' RACE protocol and unique molecular identifiers. MiXCR was run by TCRdb on the 3' RACE reads, yielding one entry per CDR3 protein. This table holds approximately 15,000 distinct CDR3 sequences, approximately 3.6% found once. This CDR3 comprises 20 residues. V gave up 2 bases and J gave up 1 base, with 21 bases separating them.

Source: CD45RO+ CD8+ T cells from PBMCs, pooled from several time points, taken from a donor given antiretroviral therapy, either interrupted or continuous. The subset was: memory CD8+ CD45RO+ CD45RA- T cells. The chain employs TRBV23-1 and TRBJ2-6; D uncertain. TRBV23-1 counts as an open reading frame of uncertain function. The sequence derives from a pool of human donors with HIV. The CDR3 nucleotides read TGCGCCAGCAGTCAAAGGCTCGAGAGTCACCCACGATCTGGGGCCAACGTCCTGACTTTC. It translates to CASSQRLESHPRSGANVLTF.